The T cell receptor (beta chain) described here comes from a study of blood T cell repertoires in COVID-19. The overall study: PBMCs, B-cell-depleted T cells, or T cells were the source of the cDNA or gDNA that made up the material.

The germline gives CDR1 SGHRS, CDR2 YFSETQ. This CDR3 contains 15 residues. Unmatched junction bases numbered 5, after V lost 4 bases and J lost 3 bases. Authors' methods: Reference gene primer amplification gave estimated nucleated cell counts. Sequencing used immunoSEQ multiplex PCR; TCRdb keeps in-frame clones, though not all of them. V and J calls and clone size are copied from that table; D and trimming were computed from the DNA. The repertoire holds roughly 140,000 clones, with around nine tenths as singletons. The chain recombines TRBV5-1 with TRBJ2-1; 9 bases line up with TRBD2. The clonotype originates from a human donor in a cohort sampled during active COVID-19. Sequenced sample: peripheral blood. CDR3 sequence reads: CASSVTSGNYNEQFF. The CDR3 coding sequence is TGCGCCAGCAGCGTGACTAGCGGTAACTACAATGAGCAGTTCTTC.